This T cell receptor beta chain was recorded in a study of OX40 agonist ivuxolimab in advanced cancers. Whole-study context: Every patient in dose escalation had hepatocellular carcinoma, melanoma, renal cell or head and neck cancer. There were three patients with partial responses, one having hepatocellular carcinoma and two cutaneous melanoma.

Assay used: immunoSEQ multiplex PCR; TCRdb lists only in-frame clones, some missing. Here the sample spans 75,000 to 100,000 clones, more than 80% being singletons. The origin of this receptor is an adult with an advanced solid tumor such as melanoma, head and neck, liver or kidney cancer. Sequencing used CD4+ or CD8+ T cells sorted from blood, obtained in a trial of the OX40 agonist ivuxolimab.

CDR3 nucleotides: TGTGCCAGCAGCTGGACTAGCGACTACGAGCAGTACTTC. It encodes CASSWTSDYEQYF. The chain uses TRBV11-2 and TRBJ2-7; 9 nucleotides line up with TRBD2. The CDR3 loop spans 13 amino acids. Germline CDR1 SGHAT, CDR2 FQNNGV. Trimming at V came to 4 bases and at J to 3 bases, leaving 1 base not matched to a gene.